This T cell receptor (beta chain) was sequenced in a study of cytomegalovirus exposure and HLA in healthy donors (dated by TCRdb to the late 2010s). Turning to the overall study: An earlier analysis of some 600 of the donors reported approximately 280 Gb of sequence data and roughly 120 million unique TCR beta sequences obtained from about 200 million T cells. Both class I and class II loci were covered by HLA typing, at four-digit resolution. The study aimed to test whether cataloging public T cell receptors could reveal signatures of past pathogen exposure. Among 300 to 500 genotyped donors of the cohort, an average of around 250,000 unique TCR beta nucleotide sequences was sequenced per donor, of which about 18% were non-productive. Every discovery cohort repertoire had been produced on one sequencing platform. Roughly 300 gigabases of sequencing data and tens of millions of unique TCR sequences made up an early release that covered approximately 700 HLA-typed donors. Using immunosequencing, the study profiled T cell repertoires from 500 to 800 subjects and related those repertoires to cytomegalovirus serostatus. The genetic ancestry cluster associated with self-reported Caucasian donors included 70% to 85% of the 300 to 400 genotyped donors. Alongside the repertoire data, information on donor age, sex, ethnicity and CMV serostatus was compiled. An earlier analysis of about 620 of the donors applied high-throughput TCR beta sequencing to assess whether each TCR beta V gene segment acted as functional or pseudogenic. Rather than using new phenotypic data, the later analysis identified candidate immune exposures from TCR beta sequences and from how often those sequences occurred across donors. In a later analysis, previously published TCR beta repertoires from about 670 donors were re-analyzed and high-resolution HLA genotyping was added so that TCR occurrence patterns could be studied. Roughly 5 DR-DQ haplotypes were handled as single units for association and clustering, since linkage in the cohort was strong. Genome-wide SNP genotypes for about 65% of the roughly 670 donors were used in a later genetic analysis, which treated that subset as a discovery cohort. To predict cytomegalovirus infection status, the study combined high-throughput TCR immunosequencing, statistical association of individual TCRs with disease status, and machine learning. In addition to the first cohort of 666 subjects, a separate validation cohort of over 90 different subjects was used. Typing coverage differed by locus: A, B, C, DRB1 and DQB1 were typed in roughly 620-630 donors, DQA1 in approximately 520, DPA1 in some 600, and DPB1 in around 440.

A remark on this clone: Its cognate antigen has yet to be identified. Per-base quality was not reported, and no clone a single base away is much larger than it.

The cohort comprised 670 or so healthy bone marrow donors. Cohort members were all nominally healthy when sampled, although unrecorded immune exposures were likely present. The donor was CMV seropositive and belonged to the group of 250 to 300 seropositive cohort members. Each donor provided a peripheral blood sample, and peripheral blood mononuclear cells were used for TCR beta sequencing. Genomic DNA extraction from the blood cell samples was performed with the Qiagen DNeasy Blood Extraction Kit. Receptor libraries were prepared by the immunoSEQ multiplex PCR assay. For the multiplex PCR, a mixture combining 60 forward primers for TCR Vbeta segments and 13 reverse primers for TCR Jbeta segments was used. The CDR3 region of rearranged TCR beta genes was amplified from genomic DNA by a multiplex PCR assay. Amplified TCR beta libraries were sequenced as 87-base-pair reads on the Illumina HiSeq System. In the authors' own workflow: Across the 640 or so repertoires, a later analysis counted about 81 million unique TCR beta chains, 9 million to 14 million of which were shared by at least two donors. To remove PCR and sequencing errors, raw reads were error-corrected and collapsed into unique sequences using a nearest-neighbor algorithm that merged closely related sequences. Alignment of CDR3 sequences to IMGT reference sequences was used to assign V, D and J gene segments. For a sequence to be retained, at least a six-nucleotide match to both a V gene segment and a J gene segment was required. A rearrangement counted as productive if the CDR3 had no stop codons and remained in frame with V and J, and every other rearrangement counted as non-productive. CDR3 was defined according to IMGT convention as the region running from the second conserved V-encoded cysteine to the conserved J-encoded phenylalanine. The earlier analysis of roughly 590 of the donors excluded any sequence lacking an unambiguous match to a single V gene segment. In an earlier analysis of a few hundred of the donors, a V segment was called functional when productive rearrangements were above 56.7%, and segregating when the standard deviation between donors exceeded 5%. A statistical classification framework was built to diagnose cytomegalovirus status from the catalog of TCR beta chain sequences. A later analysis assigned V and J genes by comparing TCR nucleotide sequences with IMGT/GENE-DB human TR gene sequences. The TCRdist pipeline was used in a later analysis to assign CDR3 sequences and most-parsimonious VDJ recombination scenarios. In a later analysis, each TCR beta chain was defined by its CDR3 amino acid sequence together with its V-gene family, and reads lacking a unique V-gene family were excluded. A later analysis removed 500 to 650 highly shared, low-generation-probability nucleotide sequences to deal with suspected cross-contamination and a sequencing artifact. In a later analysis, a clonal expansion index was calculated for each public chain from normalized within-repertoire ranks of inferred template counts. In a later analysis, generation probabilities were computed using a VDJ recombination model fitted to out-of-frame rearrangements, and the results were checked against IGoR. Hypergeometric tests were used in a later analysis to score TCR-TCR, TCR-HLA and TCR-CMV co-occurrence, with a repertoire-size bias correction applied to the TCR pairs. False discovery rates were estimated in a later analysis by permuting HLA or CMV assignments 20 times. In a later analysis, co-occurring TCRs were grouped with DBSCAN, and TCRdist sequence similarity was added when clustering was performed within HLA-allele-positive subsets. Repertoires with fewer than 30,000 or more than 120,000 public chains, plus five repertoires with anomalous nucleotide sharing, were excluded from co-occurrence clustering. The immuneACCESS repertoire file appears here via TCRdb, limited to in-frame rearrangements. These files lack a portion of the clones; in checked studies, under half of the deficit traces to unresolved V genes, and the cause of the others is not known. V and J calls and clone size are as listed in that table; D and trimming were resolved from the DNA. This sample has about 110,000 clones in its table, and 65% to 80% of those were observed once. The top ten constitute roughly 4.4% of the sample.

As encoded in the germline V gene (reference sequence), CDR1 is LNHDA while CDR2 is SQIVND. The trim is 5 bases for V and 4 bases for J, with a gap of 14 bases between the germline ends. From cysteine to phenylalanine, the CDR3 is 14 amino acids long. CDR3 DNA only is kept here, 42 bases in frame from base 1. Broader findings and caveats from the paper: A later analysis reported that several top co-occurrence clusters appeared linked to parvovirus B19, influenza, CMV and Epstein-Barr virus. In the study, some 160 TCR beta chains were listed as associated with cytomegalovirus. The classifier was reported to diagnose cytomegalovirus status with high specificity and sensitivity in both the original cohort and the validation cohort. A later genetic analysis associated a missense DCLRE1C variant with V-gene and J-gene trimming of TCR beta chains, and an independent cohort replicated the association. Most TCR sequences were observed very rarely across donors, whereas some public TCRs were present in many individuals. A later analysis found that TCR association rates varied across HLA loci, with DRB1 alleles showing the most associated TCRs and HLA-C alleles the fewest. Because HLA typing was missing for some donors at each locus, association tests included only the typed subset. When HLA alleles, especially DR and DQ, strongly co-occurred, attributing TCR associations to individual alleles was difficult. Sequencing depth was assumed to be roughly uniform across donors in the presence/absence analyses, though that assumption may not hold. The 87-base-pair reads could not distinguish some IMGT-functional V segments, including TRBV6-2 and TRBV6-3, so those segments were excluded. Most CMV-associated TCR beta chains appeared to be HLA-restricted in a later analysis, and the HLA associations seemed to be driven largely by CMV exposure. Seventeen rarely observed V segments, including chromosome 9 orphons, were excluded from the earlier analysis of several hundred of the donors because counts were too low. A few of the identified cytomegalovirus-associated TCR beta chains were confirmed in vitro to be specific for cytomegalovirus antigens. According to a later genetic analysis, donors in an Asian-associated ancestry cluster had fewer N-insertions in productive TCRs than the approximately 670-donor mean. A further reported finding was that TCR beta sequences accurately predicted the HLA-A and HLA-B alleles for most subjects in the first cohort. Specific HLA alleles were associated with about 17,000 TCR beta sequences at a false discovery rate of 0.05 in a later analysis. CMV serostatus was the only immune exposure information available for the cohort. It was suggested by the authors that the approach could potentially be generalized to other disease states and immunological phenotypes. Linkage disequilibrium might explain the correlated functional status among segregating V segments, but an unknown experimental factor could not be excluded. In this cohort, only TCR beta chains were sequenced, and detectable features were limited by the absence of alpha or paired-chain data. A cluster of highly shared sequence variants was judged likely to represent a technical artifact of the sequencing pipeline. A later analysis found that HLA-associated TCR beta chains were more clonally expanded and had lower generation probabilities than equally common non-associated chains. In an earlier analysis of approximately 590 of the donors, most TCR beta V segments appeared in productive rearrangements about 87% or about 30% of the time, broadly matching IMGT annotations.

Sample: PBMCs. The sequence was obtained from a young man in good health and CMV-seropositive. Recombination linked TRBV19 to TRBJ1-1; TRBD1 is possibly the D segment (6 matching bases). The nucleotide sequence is TGTGCCAGTAGTTCTACAGGGAGACTCACTGAAGCTTTCTTT. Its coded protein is CASSSTGRLTEAFF. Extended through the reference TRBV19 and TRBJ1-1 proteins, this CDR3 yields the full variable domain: DGGITQSPKYLFRKEGQNVTLSCEQNLNHDAMYWYRQDPGQGLRLIYYSQIVNDFQKGDIAEGYSVSREKKESFPLTVTSAQKNPTAFYLCASSSTGRLTEAFFGQGTRLTVV.